This T cell receptor beta chain was profiled in a study of cytomegalovirus exposure and HLA in healthy donors (dated by TCRdb to between 2016 and 2019). Describing the broader study: In an earlier analysis of roughly 500 of the donors, 250 to 350 Gb of sequence data and 117 million unique TCR beta sequences from 150 million to 200 million T cells were reported. About five DR-DQ haplotypes were treated as single units for association and clustering because of strong linkage in the cohort. To predict cytomegalovirus infection status, the study brought together high-throughput TCR immunosequencing, statistical association of individual TCRs with disease status, and machine learning. To decide whether each TCR beta V gene segment behaved as functional or pseudogenic, an earlier analysis of some 600 of the donors relied on high-throughput TCR beta sequencing. The study aimed to test whether cataloging public T cell receptors could reveal signatures of past pathogen exposure. Donor age, sex, ethnicity and CMV serostatus were collected together with the repertoire data. Genome-wide SNP genotypes for about 65% of the roughly 700 donors were used in a later genetic analysis, which treated that subset as a discovery cohort. Among some 410 genotyped donors of the cohort, an average of about 220,000 unique TCR beta nucleotide sequences was sequenced per donor, of which about 18% were non-productive. Along with the approximately 700-subject first cohort, a separate validation cohort of over a hundred different subjects was used. Rather than using new phenotypic data, the later analysis identified candidate immune exposures from TCR beta sequences and from how often those sequences occurred across donors. To study patterns of TCR occurrence, a later analysis re-analyzed previously published TCR beta repertoires from 550 to 800 donors and added high-resolution HLA genotyping. The study used immunosequencing to profile the T cell repertoires of around 600 subjects and linked those repertoires to cytomegalovirus serostatus. Every discovery cohort repertoire had been produced on one sequencing platform. The number of typed donors differed by locus: roughly 629-630 for A, B, C, DRB1 and DQB1; 500 to 550 for DQA1; approximately 610 for DPA1; and around 450 for DPB1. An early release that covered roughly 600 HLA-typed donors contained approximately 300 gigabases of sequencing data and tens of millions of unique TCR sequences. HLA typing included class I and class II loci at four-digit resolution. Of the roughly 400 genotyped donors, roughly 85% fell in the genetic ancestry cluster associated with self-reported Caucasian donors.

The cohort consisted of 650 to 850 healthy bone marrow donors. At the time of sampling, every cohort member was nominally healthy, though immune exposures that went unrecorded were likely present. The donor tested CMV seropositive and was one of the 289 seropositive cohort members. Every donor gave a peripheral blood sample, and the peripheral blood mononuclear cells from that sample were used for TCR beta sequencing. The Qiagen DNeasy Blood Extraction Kit was used to extract genomic DNA from the blood cell samples. The library was prepared using the immunoSEQ multiplex PCR assay. The multiplex PCR relied on a mix of 60 forward primers for TCR Vbeta segments and 13 reverse primers for TCR Jbeta segments. The CDR3 region of rearranged TCR beta genes was amplified from genomic DNA with a multiplex PCR assay. Amplified TCR beta libraries were sequenced as 87-base-pair reads on the Illumina HiSeq System. From the authors' description of their analysis: Across the 670 or so repertoires, a later analysis counted tens of millions of unique TCR beta chains, about 10 million of which were shared by at least two donors. A nearest-neighbor algorithm error-corrected the raw reads and collapsed the reads into unique sequences, merging closely related sequences to remove PCR and sequencing errors. Alignment of CDR3 sequences to IMGT reference sequences was used to assign V, D and J gene segments. Each retained sequence needed at least a six-nucleotide match to both a V gene segment and a J gene segment. A rearrangement counted as productive if the CDR3 had no stop codons and remained in frame with V and J, and every other rearrangement counted as non-productive. Following IMGT convention, CDR3 was defined as the stretch from the second conserved V-encoded cysteine to the conserved J-encoded phenylalanine. In an earlier analysis of some 550 of the donors, sequences lacking an unambiguous match to a single V gene segment were excluded. An earlier analysis of 587 of the donors called V segments functional above 56.7% productive rearrangements and segregating when the between-donor standard deviation exceeded 5%. A statistical classification framework was built for diagnosing cytomegalovirus status from the catalog of TCR beta chain sequences. A later analysis assigned V and J genes by comparing TCR nucleotide sequences with IMGT/GENE-DB human TR gene sequences. Using the TCRdist pipeline, a later analysis assigned CDR3 sequences along with most-parsimonious VDJ recombination scenarios. In a later analysis, each TCR beta chain was defined by its CDR3 amino acid sequence together with its V-gene family, and reads lacking a unique V-gene family were excluded. In a later analysis, nearly 600 highly shared, low-generation-probability nucleotide sequences were removed to address suspected cross-contamination and a sequencing artifact. In a later analysis, a clonal expansion index was calculated for each public chain from normalized within-repertoire ranks of inferred template counts. In a later analysis, generation probabilities were computed with a VDJ recombination model fitted to out-of-frame rearrangements, and the resulting probabilities were checked against IGoR. Hypergeometric tests were used in a later analysis to score TCR-TCR, TCR-HLA and TCR-CMV co-occurrence, with a repertoire-size bias correction applied to the TCR pairs. A later analysis estimated false discovery rates by permuting HLA or CMV assignments 20 times. In a later analysis, co-occurring TCRs were grouped using DBSCAN, and TCRdist sequence similarity was added for clustering within HLA-allele-positive subsets. For co-occurrence clustering, repertoires with fewer than 30,000 or more than 120,000 public chains were excluded, along with several repertoires with anomalous nucleotide sharing. The table comes from immuneACCESS by way of TCRdb, which keeps in-frame sequences with V and J called. Part of the clones is missing from these tables; in studies checked, under half for an unresolved V gene and the rest for unknown reasons. The V and J calls and clone size come from that table; D and trimming were worked out from the DNA. The sample table records 95,000 to 150,000 clones; under 85% of these occur just once. The top ten clones comprise around 8.5% of the sample.

Overall study outcomes, separate from this receptor: Correlated functional status among segregating V segments might be attributable to linkage disequilibrium, but an unknown experimental factor could not be ruled out. Most CMV-associated TCR beta chains appeared to be HLA-restricted in a later analysis, and the HLA associations seemed to be driven largely by CMV exposure. A further reported finding was that TCR beta sequences accurately predicted the HLA-A and HLA-B alleles for most subjects in the first cohort. Because HLA typing was unavailable for some donors at each locus, only the typed subset was used in association tests. A later analysis found that HLA-associated TCR beta chains were more clonally expanded and had lower generation probabilities than equally common non-associated chains. The classifier was reported to diagnose cytomegalovirus status with high specificity and sensitivity in both the original cohort and the validation cohort. The authors suggested that the approach could potentially be generalized to other disease states and immunological phenotypes. The earlier analysis of about 600 of the donors excluded seventeen rarely observed V segments, including chromosome 9 orphons, because counts were too low. An earlier analysis of approximately 540 of the donors showed that most TCR beta V segments appeared in productive rearrangements either about 90% or about 30% of the time, which broadly matched IMGT annotations. In the study, about 150 TCR beta chains were listed as associated with cytomegalovirus. In a later analysis, several top co-occurrence clusters were reported to appear linked to parvovirus B19, influenza, CMV and Epstein-Barr virus. Specific HLA alleles were associated with roughly 16,000 TCR beta sequences at a false discovery rate of 0.05 in a later analysis. Some IMGT-functional V segments, including TRBV6-2 and TRBV6-3, could not be distinguished by the 87-base-pair reads and were therefore excluded. A few of the identified cytomegalovirus-associated TCR beta chains were confirmed in vitro to be specific for cytomegalovirus antigens. A later analysis found that TCR association rates varied across HLA loci, with DRB1 alleles showing the most associated TCRs and HLA-C alleles the fewest. This cohort had only TCR beta chains sequenced, and the lack of alpha or paired-chain data limited which features could be detected. A later genetic analysis associated a missense DCLRE1C variant with V-gene and J-gene trimming of TCR beta chains, and an independent cohort replicated the association. Compared with the 666-donor mean, donors in an Asian-associated ancestry cluster had fewer N-insertions in productive TCRs, according to a later genetic analysis. Sequencing depth was assumed to be roughly uniform across donors in the presence/absence analyses, though that assumption may not hold. A cluster of highly shared sequence variants was judged likely to represent a technical artifact of the sequencing pipeline. For the cohort, immune exposure information was limited to CMV serostatus. Assigning TCR associations to individual alleles was difficult when HLA alleles, especially DR and DQ, strongly co-occurred. Most TCR sequences were observed very rarely across donors, whereas some public TCRs were present in many individuals.

Comments on this clone: Its target antigen remains unknown. Base qualities are not at hand, and no much larger clone is one base apart.

Deletion took 1 base off V and 0 bases off J, with a span of 13 bases between the germline ends. The germline V gene (reference sequence) supplies CDR1 LNHDA and CDR2 SQIVND. The CDR3 measures 16 amino acids from cysteine to phenylalanine. Only CDR3 DNA remains: 48 bases, in frame from the first base. This TCR was recovered from a woman in her forties or fifties in good health and CMV-seropositive. Recombination linked TRBV19 to TRBJ2-7; the D gene is perhaps TRBD2, from 6 matching bases. Material for sequencing was PBMCs. The CDR3 reads CASSIVHSGSSYEQYF. The nucleotide sequence reads as follows: TGTGCCAGTAGTATAGTGCATAGCGGAAGCTCCTACGAGCAGTACTTC. This CDR3, with the reference TRBV19 and TRBJ2-7 proteins standing in past its ends, gives the full variable domain DGGITQSPKYLFRKEGQNVTLSCEQNLNHDAMYWYRQDPGQGLRLIYYSQIVNDFQKGDIAEGYSVSREKKESFPLTVTSAQKNPTAFYLCASSIVHSGSSYEQYFGPGTRLTVT.